Listed here are 11 T cell receptor beta chains from one sample, sequenced in a study of shared clonotypes between healthy human individuals. Here immunoSEQ multiplex PCR was the method, and the copy in TCRdb shows in-frame clones only, minus some. The sample records about 2 million clones, over 85% being singletons. CD45RO-negative CD8 cells positively selected for CCR7 made up the naive population, which excluded terminally differentiated effector memory CD45RA+ cells. Sequencing input: naive CD8+ T cells sorted from blood. The receptors derive from a young man in good health.

A single count supports this clone. The J gene is TRBJ1-1, the V gene TRBV28, with a tentative D call TRBD1 (5 bases). Trimming took 6 bases from V and 4 from J, leaving 15 bases between them. Germline CDR1 is MDHEN and CDR2 is SYDVKM. There are 14 residues in the CDR3. The CDR3 loop is CASRFGRESTEAFF. Here the CDR3 DNA reads TGTGCCAGCAGGTTCGGCAGGGAGTCCACTGAAGCTTTCTTT.

The V and J genes are TRBV6-6 and TRBJ2-7, with D unclear. The CDR3 consists of 13 residues. Germline values: CDR1 MNHNY, CDR2 SVGAGI (reference sequence). V was cut by 7 bases and J by 3 bases, with 13 bases left in between. CDR3 sequence reads: CASKPALHYEQYF. CDR3 in DNA: TGTGCCAGCAAACCTGCACTCCACTACGAGCAGTACTTC.

This rearrangement joins TRBV9 to TRBJ1-1; unclear D gene. CDR3 length: 14 amino acids. V dropped 0 bases and J dropped 1 base, with 7 bases sitting between them. CDR1 SGDLS and CDR2 YYNGEE come from the germline V gene. The CDR3 here is CASSVGQPNTEAFF. Here the CDR3 DNA reads TGTGCCAGCAGCGTAGGGCAGCCGAACACTGAAGCTTTCTTT.

The chain employs TRBV5-6 and TRBJ1-2; 10 bases align to TRBD1. There are 14 residues in the CDR3. V lost 0 bases, J lost 8 bases, and 4 bases stayed unmatched. Germline loops: CDR1 SGHDT, CDR2 YYEEEE. CDR3 sequence (DNA): TGTGCCAGCAGCTTGGGACAGGGGGCGGAAGGCTACACCTTC. This gives the protein CASSLGQGAEGYTF.

V gene TRBV4-1 combines with J gene TRBJ2-7; maybe TRBD2 (5 bases). Germline V gene data show CDR1 as MGHRA and CDR2 as YSYEKL. Trimming pared 4 bases from V and 2 bases from J, leaving 15 bases between. The CDR3 is 15 residues long. The chain's CDR3 is CASSPLEAATYEQYF. The DNA of the CDR3 is TGCGCCAGCAGCCCCCTGGAGGCGGCTACCTACGAGCAGTACTTC.

This chain joins TRBV15 and TRBJ2-7; D is uncertain. V dropped 1 base and J dropped 5 bases, with 9 bases sitting between them. Looked up from germline, CDR1 is LNHNV and CDR2 is YYDKDF (reference sequence). This CDR3 region has 13 residues. CDR3 nucleotide sequence: TGTGCCACCAGCAGAGGGAGCATCAACGAGCAGTACTTC. Translation: CATSRGSINEQYF.

V gene TRBV13 combines with J gene TRBJ1-5; TRBD1 aligns across 7 bases. Per germline, CDR1 PRHDT and CDR2 FYEKMQ (reference sequence). The CDR3 has 15 amino acids. Trimming took 5 bases from V and 8 from J; bases not matched to a gene: 12. CDR3 sequence (DNA): TGTGCCAGCAGCATAACAGGGGAATCCGATGAGCCCCAGCATTTT. As protein: CASSITGESDEPQHF.

This chain joins TRBV6-5 and TRBJ1-1, with 7 bases matching TRBD1. J lost 4 bases, V lost 5 bases, and 4 bases had no gene match. CDR1 is MNHEY and CDR2 is SVGAGI in the germline V gene. The CDR3 has 13 residues. CDR3 DNA: TGTGCCAGCAGTACAGGGGTTAGCACTGAAGCTTTCTTT. This gives the protein CASSTGVSTEAFF.

Written as DNA, the CDR3 is TGTGCCAGCAGTGAACGGGACAGTCTCTTCACAGATACGCAGTATTTT. It is translated as CASSERDSLFTDTQYF. This rearrangement joins TRBV2 to TRBJ2-3; 7 nucleotides match TRBD1. The CDR3 is 16 amino acids. The trim removed 2 bases at V and 2 bases at J, leaving 7 bases unmatched. The germline CDR1 and CDR2 sequences are SNHLY and FYNNEI.

This clone appeared a single time. The chain is built from TRBV7-9 and TRBJ2-7, with a tentative D call TRBD2 (6 bases). The CDR3 runs 16 residues. Germline CDR1 is SEHNR and CDR2 is FQNEAQ (reference sequence). Trimming pared 5 bases from V and 0 bases from J, leaving 17 bases between. CDR3 sequence reads: CASSATSPAPSYEQYF. The CDR3 DNA follows: TGTGCCAGCAGCGCGACTAGTCCAGCTCCCTCCTACGAGCAGTACTTC.

The chain combines TRBV10-3 with TRBJ1-2; D remains ambiguous. CDR1 and CDR2 from the germline V gene are ENHRY and SYGVKD. Trimming removed 7 bases at V and 4 bases at J, with 19 bases between. CDR3 length: 15 amino acids. Here the CDR3 reads CAIIPEGIQSYGYTF. The CDR3 region has the DNA TGTGCCATCATCCCCGAAGGGATACAGTCCTATGGCTACACCTTC.